These T cell receptor beta chains were read from a single sample in a study of T cell repertoires in cytomegalovirus infection. TCRdb independently ran MiXCR on the reads; one entry per CDR3 protein. The table has around 440,000 distinct CDR3 sequences, 11% seen once; the top ten hold roughly 10%. The sequenced sample consisted of PBMCs. Every receptor here comes from a human donor in good health (CMV status not recorded). Some clones in this sample may be carry-over from other donors' samples. Each CDR3 is given with its conserved first and last residue.

>TRBV29-1|TRBJ2-3
CSVGGGDWTGGTDTQYF
>TRBV4-1|TRBJ2-3
CASSQDVGQGIADTQYF
>TRBV7-3|TRBJ2-5
CASSSGRGHQETQYF
>TRBV25-1|TRBJ2-1
CACSVGGGQGGNEQFF
>TRBV5-8|TRBJ2-5
CASSLGGGLIETQYF
>TRBV7-3|TRBJ2-3
CASSLGDRGPGTDTQYF
>TRBV14|TRBJ2-7
CASSPDGEYEQYF
>TRBV12-3/TRBV12-4|TRBJ2-2
CASSPRTGGAPGELFF
>TRBV5-1|TRBJ2-5
CASSLWRGNQETQYF
>TRBV7-7|TRBJ2-1
CASSFGSGPLKNEQFF
>TRBV20-1|TRBJ2-5
CSATQGAGETQYF
>TRBV20-1|TRBJ2-2
CSARGSSFGELFF
>TRBV6-1|TRBJ2-1
CASSPGLAINEQFF
>TRBV10-1|TRBJ2-7
CASSDRDRQYF
>TRBV29-1|TRBJ1-2
CSVFDRDIGGLRGYTF
>TRBV20-1|TRBJ1-5
CSARDRYQPQHF
>TRBV3-1|TRBJ2-5
CASSQDPRGLQETQYF
>TRBV19|TRBJ2-1
CASSPTGTSGINEQFF
>TRBV6-2/TRBV6-3|TRBJ2-7
CASTKDQIYEQYF